Presented here are 24 T cell receptor beta chains from one specimen sequenced in a study of T-cell memory formation after mild COVID-19. MiXCR was run by TCRdb on the 5' RACE reads, yielding one entry per CDR3 protein. The data show over 150,000 distinct CDR3 sequences, 10% to 15% seen once. Source material: PBMCs or a T cell subset sorted from them (not recorded which). The receptors were gathered from a man in his late teens or twenties who had mild COVID-19 (a few samples of this study predate the infection). Cell type and time point are not known.

The gene calls are TRBV5-1 and TRBJ2-1; tentatively, D is TRBD1 or TRBD2 (5 bases each). Germline V lookup: CDR1 SGHRS, CDR2 YFSETQ. V lost 5 bases and J lost 0, with 12 bases in between. The CDR3 extends over 15 amino acids. The DNA for the CDR3 is TGCGCCAGCAGTTGGGGTGGGGGCTCCTACAATGAGCAGTTCTTC. Encoded protein: CASSWGGGSYNEQFF.

This clonotype was observed a handful of times. This chain connects TRBV30 to TRBJ2-1; TRBD2 matches 7 bases. V shed 6 bases, J shed 6 bases, and the junction held 8 bases outside the gene matches. CDR1 is GTSNPN and CDR2 is SVGIG in the germline V gene (reference sequence). CDR3 length: 13 amino acids. CDR3 in DNA: TGTGCCTGTAGGTTGGGGGGGGGCAATGAGCAGTTCTTC. As protein: CACRLGGGNEQFF. The entire variable domain, with the rest obtained from reference TRBV30 and TRBJ2-1, is as follows: SQTIHQWPATLVQPVGSPLSLECTVEGTSNPNLYWYRQAAGRGLQLLFYSVGIGQISSEVPQNLSASRPQDRQFILSSKKLLLSDSGFYLCACRLGGGNEQFFGPGTRLTVL.

The sample holds a few counts of this clonotype. The chain has TRBV10-3 and TRBJ1-1; possible D gene TRBD1, 5 bases. Germline CDR1 ENHRY, CDR2 SYGVKD. V was cut by 0 bases and J by 3 bases, with 8 bases left in between. The CDR3 length is 14 residues. The CDR3 bases are TGTGCCATCAGTGAGTCTAAGGGGTACACTGAAGCTTTCTTT. Translation gives CAISESKGYTEAFF.

This sequence joins TRBV7-2 and TRBJ1-5, with D hard to call. There are 16 residues in the CDR3. Germline CDR1 SGHTA, CDR2 FQGNSA. The V and J ends lost 1 base and 0 bases respectively, with 10 bases between them. Here the CDR3 DNA reads TGTGCCAGCAGCTTAGGGTCGGATTATAGCAATCAGCCCCAGCATTTT. Protein sequence: CASSLGSDYSNQPQHF.

V gene TRBV7-2 combines with J gene TRBJ1-2, with D possibly matching TRBD1 (5 bases). There are 16 residues in the CDR3. V was trimmed by 1 base and J by 2 bases, leaving 14 bases between them. The V gene's germline CDR1 is SGHTA and CDR2 FQGNSA. As DNA, the CDR3 is TGTGCCAGCAGCTTAGGGTTGGCAGGGCGAAACTATGGCTACACCTTC. Protein sequence: CASSLGLAGRNYGYTF.

This clonotype was seen only a few times. This may be a read error: a much more frequent sequence differs by one nucleotide. The gene calls are TRBV4-3 and TRBJ1-1, with D hard to call. V dropped 0 bases and J dropped 1 base, with 3 bases sitting between them. Germline CDR1 LGHNA, CDR2 YSLEER. The CDR3 has 13 amino acids. The CDR3 reads CASSQDWNTEAFF. The CDR3 nucleotides read TGCGCCAGCAGCCAAGATTGGAACACTGAAGCTTTCTTT.

This clonotype has at least ten counts. This chain joins TRBV7-2 and TRBJ1-2, with a possible D match to TRBD1 (6 bases). Germline values: CDR1 SGHTA, CDR2 FQGNSA. The length of the CDR3 is 12 residues. V lost 3 bases, J lost 4 bases, and 6 bases lay in between. The CDR3 DNA reads TGTGCCAGCAGCTTGGACAGCTATGGCTACACCTTC. The encoded protein is CASSLDSYGYTF. Supplemented by reference TRBV7-2 and TRBJ1-2, the full variable domain reads GAGVSQSPSNKVTEKGKDVELRCDPISGHTALYWYRQSLGQGLEFLIYFQGNSAPDKSGLPSDRFSAERTGGSVSTLTIQRTQQEDSAVYLCASSLDSYGYTFGSGTRLTVV.

This clonotype was observed at least ten times. The chain uses TRBV7-2 and TRBJ2-7; D remains unclear. Germline V CDR1 and CDR2: SGHTA, FQGNSA. V lost 1 base and J lost 3, with 4 bases in between. The CDR3 is made up of 12 amino acids. CDR3 amino acids: CASSLVGYEQYF. The DNA for the CDR3 is TGTGCCAGCAGCTTAGTCGGCTACGAGCAGTACTTC.

This clonotype was counted a few times. The V call is TRBV10-3, the J call TRBJ2-5, with D possibly called TRBD1 or TRBD2 (5 bases each). The V end lost 8 bases, the J end lost 9 bases, and 16 bases lay between the germline ends. The CDR3 length is 12 residues. Germline CDR1 and CDR2: ENHRY and SYGVKD. Here the CDR3 reads CAIGRESGAQYF. DNA of the CDR3: TGTGCCATCGGCAGGGAGTCCGGGGCCCAGTACTTC.

CDR3 bases: TGTGCCAGCAGCGATAGAAGACAGGGGGCCTACGAGCAGTACTTC. Translating gives CASSDRRQGAYEQYF. The chain uses TRBV11-2 and TRBJ2-7, with 9 bases that match TRBD1. This CDR3 is 15 amino acids long. Germline CDR1 is SGHAT and CDR2 is FQNNGV. V shed 5 bases, J shed 2 bases, and the junction held 7 bases outside the gene matches. Full variable domain (outside the CDR3, taken from reference TRBV11-2 and TRBJ2-7): EAGVAQSPRYKIIEKRQSVAFWCNPISGHATLYWYQQILGQGPKLLIQFQNNGVVDDSQLPKDRFSAERLKGVDSTLKIQPAKLEDSAVYLCASSDRRQGAYEQYFGPGTRLTVT.

This clonotype was detected only a few times. The chain is built from TRBV6-1 and TRBJ2-2, with D unresolved. The germline CDR1 and CDR2 sequences are MNHNS and SASEGT. V was pared by 1 base and J by 6 bases, with 9 bases between. The CDR3 sequence is 14 residues long. The CDR3 nucleotides are TGTGCCAGCAGTGAAGTAACTTCCTCCGGGGAGCTGTTTTTT. Its protein is CASSEVTSSGELFF.

Only a few counts were recorded for this clonotype. The CDR3 coding sequence is TGTGCCAGCAGTGAAGGGTCCACCTATAACTATGGCTACACCTTC. Its protein is CASSEGSTYNYGYTF. This rearrangement joins TRBV6-1 to TRBJ1-2; D is unclear. V lost 1 base and J 1 base, leaving 10 bases between the germline ends. This CDR3 spans 15 amino acids. Looked up from germline, CDR1 is MNHNS and CDR2 is SASEGT.

This clonotype was observed at least ten times. The rearrangement uses TRBV6-9 and TRBJ2-1, with TRBD1 matching 11 bases. The CDR3 covers 15 residues. The germline CDR1 and CDR2 sequences are MNHGY and SVAAGI. Trimming cost V 6 bases and J 4 bases; bases outside gene matches: 5. The CDR3 region has the DNA TGTGCCAGCAGCCCCCGGGACAGGGGGTACAATGAGCAGTTCTTC. Amino acids: CASSPRDRGYNEQFF.

The J gene is TRBJ2-5, the V gene TRBV9, with TRBD2 matching 8 bases. The germline V gene encodes CDR1 SGDLS and CDR2 YYNGEE. V was pared by 4 bases and J by 2 bases, with 10 bases of the junction left unmatched. The CDR3 length is 16 residues. The CDR3 DNA reads as TGTGCCAGCAGCCACGGTGGAGCGGGGGTTCAAGAGACCCAGTACTTC. The encoded protein is CASSHGGAGVQETQYF.

Only a few counts were recorded for this clonotype. The rearrangement uses TRBV7-3 and TRBJ2-1; 11 bases are a match to TRBD2. The V segment lost 0 bases and the J segment 9 bases; nucleotides outside the gene matches: 4. The CDR3 loop spans 15 amino acids. From germline, CDR1 is SGHTA and CDR2 FQGTGA. In nucleotides, the CDR3 is TGTGCCAGCAGCTTAACCCAGACTAGCGGGGCTGAGCAGTTCTTC. Amino acids: CASSLTQTSGAEQFF.

This rearrangement joins TRBV24-1 to TRBJ2-1; 9 nucleotides line up with TRBD1. Germline trimming cut 4 bases from V and 10 bases from J; bases unmatched to any gene: 7. This CDR3 contains 14 residues. From germline, CDR1 is KGHDR and CDR2 SFDVKD. The CDR3 region has the DNA TGTGCCACCAGTGACAAGGGACAGGGCCAGGAGCAGTTCTTC. The encoded protein is CATSDKGQGQEQFF.

The chain combines TRBV4-3 with TRBJ2-7; possibly TRBD1 for D (5 bases). CDR1 and CDR2 from the germline V gene are LGHNA and YSLEER. Trimming took off 3 bases at V and 3 bases at J, with 15 bases between the two ends. The CDR3 sequence is 15 residues long. The CDR3 DNA sequence: TGCGCCAGCAGCCACCTAAGGGGTCACTACTACGAGCAGTACGTC. This sequence encodes CASSHLRGHYYEQYV.

This clonotype was picked up many times. The chain has TRBV15 and TRBJ2-2; D uncertain. The V end was cut by 3 bases, the J end by 1 base, with 3 bases between. The V gene's germline CDR1 is LNHNV and CDR2 YYDKDF (reference sequence). The CDR3 covers 13 residues. The CDR3 coding sequence is TGTGCCACCAGCAGTCAGAACACCGGGGAGCTGTTTTTT. This gives the protein CATSSQNTGELFF.

This clonotype was picked up a small number of times. The genes are TRBV6-2 or TRBV6-3 and TRBJ2-7; D is undetermined. This CDR3 has 15 residues. CDR1 and CDR2 from the germline V gene are MNHEY and SVGEGT. Trimming took off 0 bases at V and 0 bases at J, with 9 bases between the two ends. CDR3 coding DNA: TGTGCCAGCAGTTACTCTCTACGGCACTCCTACGAGCAGTACGTC. Translating gives CASSYSLRHSYEQYV.

This clonotype was seen ten or more times. CDR3 protein: CSATQGLSQPQHF. CDR3 coding DNA: TGCAGTGCTACGCAGGGGCTCTCTCAGCCCCAGCATTTT. V usage is TRBV20-1 and J usage is TRBJ1-5; D perhaps matches TRBD1 (6 bases). Trimming took off 4 bases at V and 6 bases at J, with 13 bases between the two ends. This CDR3 is built from 13 residues. The germline CDR1 and CDR2 sequences are DFQATT and SNEGSKA (reference sequence).

V gene TRBV9 combines with J gene TRBJ1-2; D may be TRBD1 (5 bases). CDR1 and CDR2 from the germline V gene are SGDLS and YYNGEE. Trimming stripped 4 bases from V and 0 bases from J, with 10 bases between. The CDR3 totals 14 residues. The DNA for the CDR3 is TGTGCCAGCAGCCCTCAGACAGCTAACTATGGCTACACCTTC. This codes for CASSPQTANYGYTF.

This clonotype has a count of ten or more. The chain employs TRBV25-1 and TRBJ2-3, with no clear D. This CDR3 has 14 residues. Germline V gives CDR1 MGHDK, CDR2 SYGVNS. With 3 bases removed from V and 0 bases from J, the gap between germline ends came to 7 bases. CDR3 sequence (DNA): TGTGCCAGCAGTGATCGGCCTAGCACAGATACGCAGTATTTT. It encodes CASSDRPSTDTQYF.

This clonotype was recorded at least ten times. V gene TRBV7-2 combines with J gene TRBJ2-4; 7 nucleotides align to TRBD1. In germline, CDR1 is SGHTA, CDR2 FQGNSA. J was trimmed by 1 base and V by 1 base; bases with no gene match: 13. The CDR3 length is 19 residues. This chain's CDR3 is CASSLGGRGTMLAKNIQYF. In nucleotides, the CDR3 is TGTGCCAGCAGCTTAGGAGGCAGGGGGACCATGTTGGCCAAAAACATTCAGTACTTC.

This clonotype was picked up a small number of times. V and J are TRBV15 and TRBJ2-3, with 10 bases fitting TRBD2. CDR1 and CDR2 from the germline V gene are LNHNV and YYDKDF (reference sequence). J gave up 2 bases and V 2 bases, and 7 bases lay outside the gene matches. The CDR3 length is 17 residues. This CDR3 is CATSRSTSGDNTDTQYF. The DNA of the CDR3 is TGTGCCACCAGCAGATCCACTAGCGGGGACAACACAGATACGCAGTATTTT.